This T cell receptor beta chain was sequenced for a study of CD8+ T cells in alopecia areata. Whole-study findings and limits: Clarity of TCR sharing across patients fell short of that in mice, possibly HLA-related. Numerous expanded lesional clones remained in scalp and blood during tofacitinib.

Per germline, CDR1 SGHAT and CDR2 FQNNGV. The CDR3 has 16 amino acids. The V end lost 1 base, the J end lost 4 bases, and 16 bases lay between the germline ends. Treatment here: oral pan-JAK inhibitor, 5-10 mg twice daily. Comments on this clone: Its cognate antigen is unknown.

Reverse transcribed after extraction, RNA yielded cDNA as the sequencing template. Data came from immunoSEQ multiplex PCR; TCRdb stores just in-frame clones and leaves some out. The sample contains about 120,000 clones, around three fifths of which appear only once. The sequence derives from a human donor with alopecia areata. The sequencing used CD8+ T cells sorted from blood, collected at week 24, from a patient treated with tofacitinib. The V call is TRBV11-2, the J call TRBJ2-5, with unresolved D. CDR3 residues: CASSLGSARAGETQYF. CDR3 DNA sequence: TGTGCCAGCAGCTTAGGAAGCGCAAGAGCCGGAGAGACCCAGTACTTC.